The 24 T cell receptor beta chains given below trace back to one sample, sequenced in a study of blood T cell repertoires in COVID-19. The data were produced by immunoSEQ multiplex PCR, yet TCRdb's version contains in-frame clones alone and is incomplete. The table lists about 36,000 clones, around 85% of them singletons. The sequencing sample was made of peripheral blood. The receptors originated from a human donor in a cohort sampled during active COVID-19.

The chain recombines TRBV18 with TRBJ2-7, with 10 bases aligning to TRBD1. Germline V gene lookup returns CDR1 KGHSH and CDR2 LQKENI. CDR3 length: 17 residues. After removal of 2 bases from V and 1 base from J, the junction contained 8 bases not matched to a gene. The CDR3 coding sequence is TGTGCCAGCTCACCAGGCTTTTCGGGACAGGGGTCCTACGAGCAGTACTTC. The encoded protein is CASSPGFSGQGSYEQYF. Together with reference TRBV18 and TRBJ2-7, the CDR3 gives the full variable domain: NAGVMQNPRHLVRRRGQEARLRCSPMKGHSHVYWYRQLPEEGLKFMVYLQKENIIDESGMPKERFSAEFPKEGPSILRIQQVVRGDSAAYFCASSPGFSGQGSYEQYFGPGTRLTVT.

The chain has TRBV30 and TRBJ1-2, with D perhaps matching TRBD1 (5 bases). This CDR3 comprises 15 residues. V was trimmed by 8 bases and J by 0 bases, leaving 19 bases between them. From germline, CDR1 is GTSNPN and CDR2 SVGIG (reference sequence). CDR3: CATTGGRFPNYGYTF. The CDR3, as DNA: TGTGCCACCACCGGGGGTAGGTTCCCTAACTATGGCTACACCTTC.

This clone was seen more than once but under ten times. The rearrangement uses TRBV28 and TRBJ1-3; 8 bases map to TRBD1. J was trimmed by 0 bases and V by 6 bases; bases with no gene match: 4. The CDR3 runs 15 residues. Germline V gene data show CDR1 as MDHEN and CDR2 as SYDVKM. The CDR3 DNA reads TGTGCCAGCAGGGACAGGGCTAGCTCTGGAAACACCATATATTTT. This gives the protein CASRDRASSGNTIYF.

V usage is TRBV9 and J usage is TRBJ2-3; no clear D gene. Per germline, CDR1 SGDLS and CDR2 YYNGEE. CDR3 length: 14 amino acids. V was clipped by 0 bases and J by 6 bases, with 11 bases between them. The CDR3 DNA sequence: TGTGCCAGCAGCGTAGTATCCCGAGGCGATACGCAGTATTTT. Translation gives CASSVVSRGDTQYF.

The chain uses TRBV10-3 and TRBJ1-3; maybe TRBD1 (5 bases). The CDR3 has 16 residues. V was trimmed by 3 bases and J by 2 bases, leaving 14 bases between them. CDR1 and CDR2 from the germline V gene are ENHRY and SYGVKD. CDR3 loop: CAISDGAAITGNTIYF. The CDR3 DNA reads as TGTGCCATCAGTGATGGGGCAGCTATCACTGGAAACACCATATATTTT.

The chain combines TRBV28 with TRBJ2-1, with 11 nucleotides matching TRBD2. The length of the CDR3 is 15 residues. V trimming: 6 bases; J trimming: 5 bases; junction bases outside the gene matches: 6. Germline-derived CDR1 and CDR2 are MDHEN and SYDVKM. This CDR3 reads CASSILAGDNNEQFF. The CDR3 DNA reads as TGTGCCAGCAGCATACTAGCGGGGGACAACAATGAGCAGTTCTTC. The variable domain in full, completed from reference TRBV28 and TRBJ2-1, reads DVKVTQSSRYLVKRTGEKVFLECVQDMDHENMFWYRQDPGLGLRLIYFSYDVKMKEKGDIPEGYSVSREKKERFSLILESASTNQTSMYLCASSILAGDNNEQFFGPGTRLTVL.

Judged by abundance, this clone is medium-sized. The chain combines TRBV27 with TRBJ1-1; 7 nucleotides align to TRBD1. Germline CDR1 reads MNHEY; CDR2 reads SMNVEV (reference sequence). The V gene end was trimmed by 7 bases and the J gene end by 4 bases; junction bases not matched to a gene: 12. The CDR3 is made up of 15 amino acids. The CDR3 DNA follows: TGTGCCAGCACCTACCCAGGGGGTATGGGCACTGAAGCTTTCTTT. It is translated as CASTYPGGMGTEAFF.

The chain has TRBV24-1 and TRBJ1-2, with D maybe TRBD1 (5 bases). The CDR3 length is 13 residues. Germline assignment: CDR1 KGHDR and CDR2 SFDVKD. V was cut by 7 bases and J by 4 bases, with 12 bases left in between. CDR3 DNA: TGTGCCACCAGCTCGGACACCGCCTATGGCTACACCTTC. This codes for CATSSDTAYGYTF.

J is TRBJ2-5 and V is TRBV11-2; no clear D. Deletions cut 0 bases from V and 5 bases from J, with 10 bases between. This CDR3 is built from 14 residues. Germline assignment: CDR1 SGHAT and CDR2 FQNNGV. CDR3 bases: TGTGCCAGCAGCTTAGATTTACAGCATGAGACCCAGTACTTC. Protein: CASSLDLQHETQYF.

This clone has a single count. This chain connects TRBV2 to TRBJ2-1; 10 bases match TRBD2. J lost 3 bases, V lost 2 bases, and 7 bases had no gene match. The germline V gene encodes CDR1 SNHLY and CDR2 FYNNEI. The CDR3 has 17 residues. The CDR3 nucleotides are TGTGCCAGCAGTGAAAGCGGGGGGGCTCTCTTCTACAATGAGCAGTTCTTC. Translating gives CASSESGGALFYNEQFF.

The chain couples TRBV18 to TRBJ1-3, with D possibly matching TRBD1 (6 bases). This CDR3 is 14 amino acids long. V lost 6 bases and J 0 bases, leaving 9 bases between the germline ends. CDR1 and CDR2 from the germline V gene are KGHSH and LQKENI. CDR3 residues: CASSPGASGNTIYF. In nucleotides, the CDR3 is TGTGCCAGCTCGCCAGGGGCCTCTGGAAACACCATATATTTT. Complete variable domain (other parts from reference TRBV18 and TRBJ1-3): NAGVMQNPRHLVRRRGQEARLRCSPMKGHSHVYWYRQLPEEGLKFMVYLQKENIIDESGMPKERFSAEFPKEGPSILRIQQVVRGDSAAYFCASSPGASGNTIYFGEGSWLTVV.

The chain is built from TRBV28 and TRBJ2-5; 7 bases agree with TRBD2. V gave up 4 bases and J gave up 4 bases; unmatched junction bases: 15. Per the germline V gene, CDR1 is MDHEN and CDR2 is SYDVKM. The CDR3 contains 17 residues. The CDR3 spells CASSYPGEGGDRETQYF. As DNA, the CDR3 is TGTGCCAGCAGTTACCCTGGGGAGGGCGGGGACCGAGAGACCCAGTACTTC.

The chain employs TRBV5-6 and TRBJ2-7; 13 bases align to TRBD2. The CDR3 runs 16 residues. The ends lost 4 bases at V and 3 bases at J; junction bases unmatched: 7. Per the germline V gene, CDR1 is SGHDT and CDR2 is YYEEEE. The CDR3 DNA is TGTGCCAGCAGCGTGGGGACTAGCGGGGCCCTCTACGAGCAGTACTTC. This sequence encodes CASSVGTSGALYEQYF.

The CDR3 DNA reads as TGTGCCAGCAGTGAAGGGTCGGGACAGAGCTACGAGCAGTACTTC. Encoded protein: CASSEGSGQSYEQYF. The V call is TRBV6-1, the J call TRBJ2-7; 7 bases match TRBD1. The length of the CDR3 is 15 residues. The V gene end was trimmed by 1 base and the J gene end by 3 bases; junction bases not matched to a gene: 6. CDR1 and CDR2 (germline): MNHNS, SASEGT.

The J gene is TRBJ1-1, the V gene TRBV6-2 or TRBV6-3; weak D call: TRBD1 (6 bases). From germline, CDR1 is MNHEY and CDR2 SVGEGT. V gave up 4 bases and J gave up 4 bases, with 13 bases separating them. The CDR3 runs to 14 residues. The CDR3, as DNA: TGTGCCAGCAGTTCTTACAGGGCTGGCACTGAAGCTTTCTTT. It yields the protein CASSSYRAGTEAFF.

The chain carries TRBV6-6 and TRBJ1-2, with a weak D call TRBD1 (5 bases). This CDR3 is built from 16 residues. Trimming took 0 bases from V and 1 from J, leaving 12 bases between them. CDR1 is MNHNY and CDR2 is SVGAGI in the germline V gene (reference sequence). The CDR3 here is CASSYSRQSLNYGYTF. CDR3 nucleotide sequence: TGTGCCAGCAGTTACTCGAGACAGTCCCTTAACTATGGCTACACCTTC.

The rearrangement links TRBV19 to TRBJ2-1; TRBD1 matches 10 bases. Looked up from germline, CDR1 is LNHDA and CDR2 is SQIVND (reference sequence). J lost 6 bases, V lost 8 bases, and 10 bases had no gene match. CDR3 length equals 15 residues. CDR3 bases: TGTGCCAGTCACAAGGGACAGGGGAGCGGCAATGAGCAGTTCTTC. Translating it yields CASHKGQGSGNEQFF.

J is TRBJ2-3 and V is TRBV9; weak D call: TRBD2 (5 bases). CDR1 and CDR2 from the germline V gene are SGDLS and YYNGEE. This CDR3 comprises 14 residues. V was clipped by 0 bases and J by 0 bases, with 5 bases between them. This CDR3 reads CASSVGTSTDTQYF. The CDR3 region has the DNA TGTGCCAGCAGCGTAGGGACTAGCACAGATACGCAGTATTTT.

The chain links TRBV6-6 to TRBJ1-5; no firm D call. In germline, CDR1 is MNHNY, CDR2 SVGAGI (reference sequence). The CDR3 is made up of 13 amino acids. V gave up 4 bases and J gave up 1 base, with 5 bases separating them. CDR3 in amino acids: CASSSFSNQPQHF. The CDR3 region has the DNA TGTGCCAGCAGTTCATTCAGCAATCAGCCCCAGCATTTT.

CDR3 coding DNA: TGTGCCAGCAGCTTGGGGGGAACCTCCTATAATTCACCCCTCCACTTT. Translating it yields CASSLGGTSYNSPLHF. The chain couples TRBV11-2 to TRBJ1-6, with D perhaps matching TRBD1 (5 bases). The CDR3 extends over 16 amino acids. Germline-derived CDR1 and CDR2 are SGHAT and FQNNGV. V was trimmed by 3 bases and J by 0 bases, leaving 9 bases between them.

The CDR3 sequence: CASSPGTGVTSNQPQHF. The DNA for the CDR3 is TGTGCCAGCAGTCCCGGGACAGGGGTGACTAGCAATCAGCCCCAGCATTTT. The rearrangement links TRBV6-6 to TRBJ1-5; TRBD1 matches 10 bases. Germline values: CDR1 MNHNY, CDR2 SVGAGI (reference sequence). J was trimmed by 0 bases and V by 5 bases; bases with no gene match: 7. The CDR3 has 17 amino acids.

The V and J genes are TRBV2 and TRBJ2-2; D is possibly TRBD2 (6 bases). V lost 6 bases and J lost 6, with 11 bases in between. CDR1 and CDR2 from the germline V gene are SNHLY and FYNNEI. The CDR3 has 13 amino acids. The CDR3 nucleotides are TGTGCCAGCAGCGGGCGGGGCCCCGGGGAGCTGTTTTTT. It codes for CASSGRGPGELFF.

A word on this clone: A junction end diverges from the germline sequence, so it may reflect a read error. J is TRBJ1-1 and V is TRBV7-3, with D possibly TRBD1 on 6 matching bases. There are 15 residues in the CDR3. Germline loops: CDR1 SGHTA, CDR2 FQGTGA. As DNA, the CDR3 is TGTGCCAGCAGTTTAAGGGGGGGCATGAACACTGAAGCTTTCTTT. It encodes CASSLRGGMNTEAFF.

The CDR3 here is CASTRQAFGNTEAFF. The CDR3 region has the DNA TGCGCCAGCACTCGACAGGCCTTTGGGAACACTGAAGCTTTCTTT. The chain combines TRBV5-1 with TRBJ1-1, with a possible D match to TRBD1 (6 bases). CDR3 length: 15 residues. V gave up 6 bases and J gave up 1 base, with 16 bases separating them. Germline CDR1 is SGHRS and CDR2 is YFSETQ. Full variable domain (rest looked up from reference TRBV5-1 and TRBJ1-1): KAGVTQTPRYLIKTRGQQVTLSCSPISGHRSVSWYQQTPGQGLQFLFEYFSETQRNKGNFPGRFSGRQFSNSRSEMNVSTLELGDSALYLCASTRQAFGNTEAFFGQGTRLTVV.